These T cell receptor beta chains were read from a single sample in a study of identical twins. TCRdb itself ran the 5' RACE reads through MiXCR, one entry per CDR3 protein. The sample holds about 100,000 distinct CDR3 sequences, 5.9% seen once. The sequenced material came from memory T cells sorted from blood. The receptors were sampled from a woman aged 45-60 years in good health. CDR3s include the opening cysteine and the closing phenylalanine or tryptophan. Fields, in order: D gene, J gene, clone size, V gene, CDR3 protein, CDR3 DNA. D genes are given only for firm matches. Not all rows give a size; the values are once, few, many and, for expanded clones, a class.

>NA|TRBJ1-1|many|TRBV28
CASIGNTEAFF
TGTGCCAGCATCGGGAACACTGAAGCTTTCTTT
>TRBD2|TRBJ2-1|few|TRBV12-3/TRBV12-4
CASSWPGLAASHEQFF
TGTGCCAGCAGTTGGCCGGGACTAGCCGCGTCTCATGAGCAGTTCTTC
>NA|TRBJ2-1|many|TRBV6-6
CASTVYNEQFF
TGTGCCAGCACGGTCTACAATGAGCAGTTCTTC
>NA|TRBJ2-6|few|TRBV28
CAVGSSGANVLTF
TGTGCCGTCGGGAGCTCTGGGGCCAACGTCCTGACTTTC
>TRBD2|TRBJ2-3|NA|TRBV3-1
CASSQDPGGVDTQYF
TGTGCCAGCAGCCAAGATCCCGGGGGGGTAGATACGCAGTATTTT
>NA|TRBJ1-3|few|TRBV10-3
CAIGTENTIYF
TGTGCCATCGGCACCGAAAACACCATATATTTT
>NA|TRBJ1-1|many|TRBV7-8
CASSLWATKNTEAFF
TGTGCCAGCAGCTTATGGGCGACAAAGAACACTGAAGCTTTCTTT
>TRBD1|TRBJ2-7|medium-sized|TRBV5-1
CASTRDSSYEQYF
TGCGCCAGCACCCGGGACAGTTCCTACGAGCAGTACTTC
>TRBD2|TRBJ2-5|NA|TRBV7-9
CASSLATSGRALGETQYF
TGTGCCAGCAGCTTAGCGACTAGCGGGAGGGCCCTTGGAGAGACCCAGTACTTC
>NA|TRBJ2-7|few|TRBV9
CASSVEATPYEQYF
TGTGCCAGCAGCGTAGAAGCGACTCCCTACGAGCAGTACTTC
>TRBD2|TRBJ2-1|many|TRBV9
CASSPRTSGPNEQFF
TGTGCCAGCAGCCCCCGGACTAGCGGGCCGAATGAGCAGTTCTTC
>NA|TRBJ1-2|many|TRBV5-6
CASRPGGPPWGYTF
TGTGCCAGCAGACCGGGGGGCCCTCCCTGGGGCTACACCTTC
>NA|TRBJ2-7|NA|TRBV2
CASRDSFIRYEQYF
TGTGCCAGCAGGGACTCCTTTATCCGCTACGAGCAGTACTTC
>NA|TRBJ1-2|NA|TRBV18
CASSPGGANYGYTF
TGTGCCAGCTCACCAGGGGGAGCTAACTATGGCTACACCTTC
>NA|TRBJ1-1|few|TRBV20-1
CSARSDSGHTEAFF
TGCAGTGCTAGATCGGACTCGGGCCACACTGAAGCTTTCTTT
>NA|TRBJ2-7|many|TRBV7-9
CASSLVGNEQYF
TGTGCCAGCAGCTTAGTGGGGAACGAGCAGTACTTC
>TRBD2|TRBJ2-3|many|TRBV20-1
CSAILAGGPTDTQYF
TGCAGTGCTATATTAGCGGGAGGGCCCACAGATACGCAGTATTTT
>NA|TRBJ2-2|many|TRBV10-2
CASLWSRQNTGELFF
TGCGCCAGCCTATGGAGTCGACAGAACACCGGGGAGCTGTTTTTT
>NA|TRBJ2-1|many|TRBV20-1
CSARDLGSSYNEQFF
TGCAGTGCTAGAGATCTGGGGAGCTCCTACAATGAGCAGTTCTTC
>NA|TRBJ2-1|many|TRBV24-1
CATSDLGPSSYNEQFF
TGTGCCACCAGTGATTTAGGACCGAGCTCCTACAATGAGCAGTTCTTC
>NA|TRBJ1-1|NA|TRBV18
CASSPPSGSRMNTEAFF
TGTGCCAGCTCACCACCGTCAGGGTCCCGAATGAACACTGAAGCTTTCTTT
>NA|TRBJ2-4|NA|TRBV12-3/TRBV12-4
CASSLRSVAKNIQYF
TGTGCCAGCAGTTTACGGAGCGTAGCCAAAAACATTCAGTACTTC
>NA|TRBJ2-1|NA|TRBV14
CASSQAATSEQFF
TGTGCCAGCAGCCAAGCCGCTACCTCGGAGCAGTTCTTC
>TRBD2|TRBJ2-7|many|TRBV20-1
CSASGSGSSYEQYF
TGCAGTGCTAGTGGTAGCGGGAGCTCCTACGAGCAGTACTTC
>NA|TRBJ2-1|many|TRBV2
CASSDPGTYNEQFF
TGTGCCAGCAGTGACCCCGGGACATACAATGAGCAGTTCTTC
>NA|TRBJ2-2|many|TRBV3-1
CASSPYGSTGELFF
TGTGCCAGCAGCCCTTACGGCTCCACCGGGGAGCTGTTTTTT
>NA|TRBJ1-5|NA|TRBV6-1
CASEYVGGINQPQHF
TGTGCCAGCGAGTATGTAGGGGGGATCAATCAGCCCCAGCATTTT
>NA|TRBJ2-2|few|TRBV9
CASSVPTRQPNTGELFF
TGTGCCAGCAGCGTACCGACTCGTCAACCGAACACCGGGGAGCTGTTTTTT
>NA|TRBJ2-5|many|TRBV3-1
CASSQDGGTQYF
TGTGCCAGCAGCCAAGATGGAGGGACCCAGTACTTC
>NA|TRBJ1-5|many|TRBV20-1
CSARGAGVGQPQHF
TGCAGTGCTAGAGGTGCAGGAGTGGGACAGCCCCAGCATTTT
>NA|TRBJ2-2|many|TRBV5-1
CASSWDGNTGELFF
TGCGCCAGCAGTTGGGACGGGAACACCGGGGAGCTGTTTTTT
>TRBD2|TRBJ2-5|many|TRBV5-1
CASSPGLAGGETQYF
TGCGCCAGCAGCCCGGGACTAGCGGGAGGGGAGACCCAGTACTTC
>TRBD1|TRBJ2-3|few|TRBV7-9
CASSRLTGANTDTQYF
TGTGCCAGCAGCCGACTCACAGGGGCTAACACAGATACGCAGTATTTT
>NA|TRBJ1-2|many|TRBV12-5
CASGLGPTYGYTF
TGTGCTAGTGGTTTGGGACCGACCTATGGCTACACCTTC
>NA|TRBJ2-3|few|TRBV30
CAWSVAYTDTQYF
TGTGCCTGGAGTGTGGCCTACACAGATACGCAGTATTTT
>TRBD2|TRBJ2-1|many|TRBV20-1
CSAGLAGVEQFF
TGCAGTGCCGGACTAGCGGGAGTCGAGCAGTTCTTC
>NA|TRBJ1-1|many|TRBV28
CASSLLSGVAFF
TGTGCCAGCAGTTTATTGTCAGGTGTGGCTTTCTTT
>NA|TRBJ2-5|few|TRBV2
CASSEAGRTQYF
TGTGCCAGCAGTGAAGCGGGGAGGACCCAGTACTTC
>TRBD1|TRBJ2-6|many|TRBV9
CASSAPGQGASGANVLTF
TGTGCCAGCAGCGCACCGGGACAGGGGGCTTCCGGGGCCAACGTCCTGACTTTC
>NA|TRBJ1-4|NA|TRBV5-1
CASSNQGSNEKLFF
TGCGCCAGCAGCAATCAGGGTTCTAATGAAAAACTGTTTTTT
>NA|TRBJ1-4|few|TRBV20-1
CSAGDEKLFF
TGCAGTGCAGGGGATGAAAAACTGTTTTTT
>NA|TRBJ1-2|few|TRBV4-1
CASSGDRVNYGYTF
TGCGCCAGCAGTGGCGATAGAGTGAACTATGGCTACACCTTC
>NA|TRBJ2-3|many|TRBV2
CASSEISFSDTQYF
TGTGCCAGCAGTGAAATAAGTTTTTCAGATACGCAGTATTTT
>NA|TRBJ2-5|many|TRBV20-1
CSARVRGTQYF
TGCAGTGCTAGGGTTCGGGGGACCCAGTACTTC
>TRBD1|TRBJ1-2|many|TRBV7-9
CASSSYRGQESYGYTF
TGTGCCAGCAGCTCTTACAGGGGACAGGAATCCTATGGCTACACCTTC
>NA|TRBJ1-5|many|TRBV23-1
CASSQSLGQPQHF
TGCGCCAGCAGTCAATCGTTGGGTCAGCCCCAGCATTTT
>NA|TRBJ1-1|many|TRBV7-6
CASSLGSMNTEAFF
TGTGCCAGCAGCTTAGGCAGCATGAACACTGAAGCTTTCTTT
>NA|TRBJ2-5|NA|TRBV4-1
CASSQASGRLEETQYF
TGCGCCAGCAGCCAAGCGTCCGGGCGGTTGGAAGAGACCCAGTACTTC
>TRBD2|TRBJ2-5|few|TRBV29-1
CSVGGGRAQSVRTQYF
TGCAGCGTTGGGGGCGGGAGGGCCCAGAGCGTCCGGACCCAGTACTTC
>NA|TRBJ2-3|many|TRBV5-1
CASSFALDTQYF
TGCGCCAGCAGCTTCGCACTAGATACGCAGTATTTT
>NA|TRBJ1-6|many|TRBV28
CASSFQRTVNSPLHF
TGTGCCAGCAGTTTTCAAAGGACAGTGAATTCACCCCTCCACTTT
>NA|TRBJ2-4|many|TRBV20-1
CSAGDSSKNIQYF
TGCAGTGCTGGAGACAGTTCCAAAAACATTCAGTACTTC
>NA|TRBJ1-1|many|TRBV29-1
CSSKRGGGTEAFF
TGCAGCTCCAAGCGGGGTGGGGGCACTGAAGCTTTCTTT
>TRBD2|TRBJ2-5|many|TRBV12-3/TRBV12-4
CASSFGGSEETQYF
TGTGCCAGCAGTTTCGGGGGGTCGGAAGAGACCCAGTACTTC
>TRBD2|TRBJ2-1|many|TRBV3-1
CASSQEWAAGGPSNEQFF
TGTGCCAGCAGCCAAGAATGGGCGGCGGGAGGGCCTTCCAATGAGCAGTTCTTC